The 32 T cell receptor beta chains below all came from one sample that was sequenced in a study of CD8+CD57+ T cells in acquired aplastic anemia. Both TCR beta VDJ combination and CDR3 sequence profiling were carried out. Genomic DNA was the template for this profiling. From the reads, TCRdb called clonotypes with MiXCR, one entry per CDR3 protein. The sample records about 420,000 distinct CDR3 sequences, about 70% being singletons. The sample taken for sequencing was sorted CD4+, CD8+, or CD8+CD57+ T cells (not recorded which) from PBMCs. These receptors were obtained from a human donor in good health, serving as a control.

This chain uses TRBV7-3 with TRBJ2-7; TRBD2 agrees at 8 bases. CDR1 is SGHTA, CDR2 FQGTGA, per germline. The CDR3 spans 15 residues. The junction had 12 bases not matched to a gene; V was cut back by 6 bases and J by 5 bases. CDR3: CASSGGGGTADEQYF. The CDR3 DNA reads TGTGCCAGCAGTGGAGGCGGGGGGACCGCCGACGAGCAGTACTTC.

Note on this clonotype: Compared with germline, one end of the junction differs, possibly owing to a read error. J is TRBJ1-4 and V is TRBV7-2, with D tentatively TRBD1 (5 bases). This CDR3 is 14 amino acids long. From germline, CDR1 is SGHTA and CDR2 FQGNSA. The CDR3 nucleotides are TGTGCCAGCAGTGAACCAAGACAGCAGGAGCAGCCCCATTTT. Its translation: CASSEPRQQEQPHF.

This chain connects TRBV7-2 to TRBJ2-1; 11 bases line up with TRBD1. The better agreement between TRBJ2-7 and the DNA end casts doubt on the J call. There are 15 residues in the CDR3. The germline V gene has CDR1 SGHTA and CDR2 FQGNSA. Here the CDR3 DNA reads TGTGCCAGCAGCTTAGACTCGGACAGGGGGCTTGAGCAGTACTTC. It encodes CASSLDSDRGLEQYF.

The chain carries TRBV20-1 and TRBJ2-1; no clear D. V was clipped by 0 bases and J by 9 bases, with 12 bases between them. The CDR3 spans 13 residues. CDR1 is DFQATT, CDR2 SNEGSKA, per germline (reference sequence). The CDR3 sequence: CSARESSGTEQFF. The CDR3 DNA is TGCAGTGCTAGAGAAAGCTCGGGCACTGAGCAGTTCTTC.

About this clonotype: An end of the junction does not agree with germline; a read error may underlie this. This chain links TRBV7-9 with TRBJ2-7; perhaps TRBD2 as D (6 bases). In germline, CDR1 is SEHNR, CDR2 FQNEAQ (reference sequence). The CDR3 is 16 amino acids. CDR3 amino acids: CTSRGAAGDTYEQQYF. The CDR3 region has the DNA TGTACCAGCAGAGGCGCAGCGGGCGATACCTACGAGCAGCAGTACTTC. Looking up the rest from reference TRBV7-9 and TRBJ2-7 gives the full variable domain: DTGVSQNPRHKITKRGQNVTFRCDPISEHNRLYWYRQTLGQGPEFLTYFQNEAQLEKSRLLSDRFSAERPKGSFSTLEIQRTEQGDSAMYLCTSRGAAGDTYEQQYFGPGTRLTVT.

Comments on this clonotype: The conserved phenylalanine or tryptophan normally closing the CDR3 is absent here, so this likely arose from a read error. V usage is TRBV7-2 and J usage is TRBJ1-5, with a tentative D call TRBD1 (5 bases). The germline V gene has CDR1 SGHTA and CDR2 FQGNSA. Trimming took 5 bases from V and 9 from J, leaving 14 bases between them. This CDR3 region has 13 residues. The CDR3 protein is CASSLGGGPPQHG. The CDR3 coding sequence is TGTGCCAGCAGCCTGGGGGGTGGACCGCCCCAGCATGGT.

About this clonotype itself: Relative to the germline gene, one junction end is altered; a read error may explain this. The chain recombines TRBV4-3 with TRBJ2-7; D unresolved. This CDR3 region has 8 residues. The germline gives CDR1 LGHNA, CDR2 YSLEER. As DNA, the CDR3 is TGCGCCAGCAGCCAGCAAGATTTC. Residues: CASSQQDF.

The chain employs TRBV7-3 and TRBJ1-2; D uncertain. The CDR3 loop spans 15 amino acids. CDR1 and CDR2 (germline): SGHTA, FQGTGA. Trimming took 3 bases from V and 4 from J, leaving 15 bases between them. The CDR3 sequence is CASSLLLDGVYGYTF. CDR3 nucleotides: TGTGCCAGCAGCTTGCTGCTGGACGGAGTCTATGGCTACACCTTC.

This clonotype was seen ten or more times. This chain connects TRBV19 to TRBJ1-1, with D tentatively TRBD1 (5 bases). Trimming cost V 4 bases and J 0 bases, with 15 bases left between them. Per germline, CDR1 LNHDA and CDR2 SQIVND (reference sequence). The CDR3 sequence is 16 residues long. CDR3 protein: CASSTGTHGMNTEAFF. The CDR3 DNA is TGTGCCAGTAGTACCGGGACCCACGGAATGAACACTGAAGCTTTCTTT.

CDR3 coding DNA: TGTGCCAGCAGCTTCTACGCGGTTAACACTGAAAAACTGTTTTTT. This sequence encodes CASSFYAVNTEKLFF. The chain is built from TRBV7-9 and TRBJ1-4; no firm D call. V was cut by 3 bases and J by 7 bases, with 15 bases left in between. Per germline, CDR1 SEHNR and CDR2 FQNEAQ (reference sequence). The CDR3 contains 15 residues. Complete variable domain (other parts from reference TRBV7-9 and TRBJ1-4): DTGVSQNPRHKITKRGQNVTFRCDPISEHNRLYWYRQTLGQGPEFLTYFQNEAQLEKSRLLSDRFSAERPKGSFSTLEIQRTEQGDSAMYLCASSFYAVNTEKLFFGSGTQLSVL.

Comment on this clonotype: The CDR3 ends on some other residue instead of the conserved phenylalanine or tryptophan, so this is likely a read error. The limits of the CDR3 on the DNA are not certain, so only TCRdb's listed CDR3 is given. The chain has TRBV2 and TRBJ1-1; the table's D call of TRBD1 was not tested on the DNA. The germline CDR1 and CDR2 sequences are SNHLY and FYNNEI. Termini included, the CDR3 measures 13 amino acids. The CDR3 is CASSRHRGITGEL.

This clonotype has just a few counts. The V call is TRBV12-3 or TRBV12-4, the J call TRBJ1-2, with D possibly being TRBD1 (5 bases). The CDR3 loop spans 16 amino acids. V was shortened by 2 bases and J by 4 bases, with 17 bases between the two germline ends. The CDR3 spells CASSLREAGVIYGYTF. The CDR3 region has the DNA TGTGCCAGCAGTTTAAGGGAGGCGGGGGTAATCTATGGCTACACCTTC.

V usage is TRBV24-1 and J usage is TRBJ1-2; D might be TRBD1 (6 bases). This CDR3 comprises 13 residues. Looked up from germline, CDR1 is KGHDR and CDR2 is SFDVKD. The germline V and J ends were trimmed by 10 bases and 0 bases, with 11 bases remaining between them. CDR3 coding DNA: TGTGCCACTTCCGCAGGGGCTAACTATGGCTACACCTTC. This translates into CATSAGANYGYTF.

The V and J genes are TRBV3-2 and TRBJ1-2; TRBD1 is taken as the D call from the table, unchecked against the DNA. TRBV3-2 represents a pseudogene. The CDR3 is 15 residues long. The CDR3 DNA reads TGCGCCAGCAGCCAAGAAGGCGGGGCCAGGTATGGCTACACCTTC. Encoded protein: CASSQEGGARYGYTF.

CDR3 bases: TGCGCCAGCAGCTTGGTCAGGGGAAGGGGCACAGATACGCAGTATTTT. Amino acids: CASSLVRGRGTDTQYF. V and J are TRBV5-1 and TRBJ2-3; weak D call: TRBD1 (6 bases). Looked up from germline, CDR1 is SGHRS and CDR2 is YFSETQ. The CDR3 consists of 16 residues. Trimming removed 0 bases at V and 1 base at J, with 12 bases between.

CDR3 amino acids: CSAEGRPNSLSGYTF. In DNA, the CDR3 is TGCAGTGCGGAGGGCAGGCCTAATTCACTGAGCGGCTACACCTTC. The chain employs TRBV20-1 and TRBJ1-2, with no clear D. V lost 6 bases and J 8 bases, leaving 25 bases between the germline ends. The CDR3 totals 15 residues. Germline-derived CDR1 and CDR2 are DFQATT and SNEGSKA (reference sequence).

The rearrangement links TRBV2 to TRBJ2-3; D might be TRBD2 (6 bases). The germline V gene encodes CDR1 SNHLY and CDR2 FYNNEI. V dropped 6 bases and J dropped 7 bases, with 17 bases sitting between them. The CDR3 contains 14 residues. The CDR3 DNA reads TGTGCCAGCAGGGGGACTTCATTGATGAATACGCAGTATTTT. As protein: CASRGTSLMNTQYF.

This rearrangement joins TRBV11-2 to TRBJ2-4; unclear D gene. Germline loops: CDR1 SGHAT, CDR2 FQNNGV. V shed 5 bases and J shed 2 bases, with 13 bases lying between them. The CDR3 spans 15 residues. Here the CDR3 DNA reads TGTGCCAGCAGCCACCGACCGGATCCCAAAAACATTCAGTACTTC. Translating gives CASSHRPDPKNIQYF.

The chain carries TRBV7-2 and TRBJ2-1; 7 nucleotides agree with TRBD1. The germline CDR1 and CDR2 sequences are SGHTA and FQGNSA. The CDR3 extends over 13 amino acids. V lost 5 bases to trimming and J lost 8 bases; unmatched junction nucleotides: 6. The CDR3 sequence: CASSTRQGDEQFF. The CDR3 nucleotides read TGTGCCAGCAGCACAAGACAGGGCGATGAGCAGTTCTTC.

The V and J genes are TRBV20-1 and TRBJ1-1, with 10 bases that match TRBD1. This CDR3 is built from 15 residues. V lost 1 base, J lost 1 base, and 3 bases stayed unmatched. The germline V gene encodes CDR1 DFQATT and CDR2 SNEGSKA (reference sequence). The DNA for the CDR3 is TGCAGTGCTAGAGGGGGGGACAGGGGGAACACTGAAGCTTTCTTT. Translating gives CSARGGDRGNTEAFF.

This clonotype showed up just once. The CDR3 carries no conserved terminal phenylalanine or tryptophan, so it likely arises from a read error. Because the CDR3's place on the DNA is in doubt, the DNA is left out and the CDR3 is given as listed by TCRdb. The V and J genes are TRBV7-2 and TRBJ2-7; the table calls TRBD1, which could not be checked here. In germline, CDR1 is SGHTA, CDR2 FQGNSA. With termini counted, the CDR3 has 13 amino acids. This CDR3 is CASSRDSGSDEHY.

Turning to this clonotype: The conserved closing phenylalanine or tryptophan is absent in this CDR3, likely reflecting a read error. The chain employs TRBV12-3 or TRBV12-4 and TRBJ1-1, with 10 bases that match TRBD1. The CDR3 is made up of 14 amino acids. J gave up 4 bases and V 7 bases, and 6 bases lay outside the gene matches. CDR3 bases: TGTGCCAGCAACCAGACAGGGGGCCTCACTGAAGCTTTCGTT. Amino acids: CASNQTGGLTEAFV.

The genes are TRBV5-1 and TRBJ1-6; tentatively, D is TRBD1 (5 bases). The CDR3 runs to 12 residues. Trimming stripped 5 bases from V and 9 bases from J, with 9 bases between. Germline V lookup: CDR1 SGHRS, CDR2 YFSETQ. In DNA form, the CDR3 reads TGCGCCAGCAGAGAGGGGACTTCACCCCTCCACTTT. It is translated as CASREGTSPLHF. Filled out from reference TRBV5-1 and TRBJ1-6, the complete variable domain reads KAGVTQTPRYLIKTRGQQVTLSCSPISGHRSVSWYQQTPGQGLQFLFEYFSETQRNKGNFPGRFSGRQFSNSRSEMNVSTLELGDSALYLCASREGTSPLHFGNGTRLTVT.

This clonotype was recorded at least ten times. V and J are TRBV5-1 and TRBJ1-6, with D perhaps TRBD1 (5 bases). The V gene lost 1 base and the J gene lost 7 bases, with 9 bases spanning the gap. This CDR3 region has 14 residues. Germline assignment: CDR1 SGHRS and CDR2 YFSETQ. In nucleotides, the CDR3 is TGCGCCAGCAGCTTGACAGGTGGGAATTCACCCCTCCACTTT. Translated, it gives CASSLTGGNSPLHF.

Concerning this clonotype itself: The conserved closing phenylalanine or tryptophan is absent in this CDR3, likely reflecting a read error. The DNA is omitted, as the CDR3 cannot be located on it reliably, and the CDR3 follows TCRdb's listing. The genes are TRBV10-2 and TRBJ2-3; TRBD1 was called by the table and not checked on the DNA. Both ends counted, the CDR3 spans 15 residues. CDR1 and CDR2 (germline): WSHSY, SAAADI. The CDR3 spells CASRGQGPRAEYFDP.

This clonotype occurred many times. This chain joins TRBV14 and TRBJ2-2, with 8 positions matching TRBD1. This CDR3 region has 15 residues. V shed 4 bases, J shed 4 bases, and the junction held 5 bases outside the gene matches. CDR1 and CDR2 from the germline V gene are SGHDN and FVKESK. DNA for the CDR3: TGTGCCAGCAGCCGGGAGGACAGGGTCACCGGGGAGCTGTTTTTT. It yields the protein CASSREDRVTGELFF.

A note on this clonotype: One end of the junction varies from germline; a read error may be responsible. The gene calls are TRBV7-2 and TRBJ2-3; D possibly uses TRBD1 or TRBD2 (6 bases each). The CDR3 totals 17 residues. CDR1 SGHTA and CDR2 FQGNSA come from the germline V gene. In DNA form, the CDR3 reads TGTGCCAGCAGCCTAGGGGGAGGCTACGGTGACACAGAGACGCAGTATTTT. Translation gives CASSLGGGYGDTETQYF.

This clonotype has only one observation. V usage is TRBV11-3 and J usage is TRBJ2-5, with D unclear. CDR3 length: 13 residues. CDR1 SGHNT and CDR2 YENEEA come from the germline V gene. V lost 5 bases and J lost 7, with 14 bases in between. CDR3: CASSPRWGGTQYF. In DNA form, the CDR3 reads TGTGCCAGCAGCCCGCGGTGGGGTGGGACCCAGTACTTC.

As to this clonotype: The junction and the germline gene differ at one end; a read error may be behind it. This rearrangement joins TRBV5-1 to TRBJ2-2; the match to TRBD2 covers 8 bases. Germline V gene lookup returns CDR1 SGHRS and CDR2 YFSETQ. CDR3 size: 15 residues. CDR3 protein: CASTDSGKITGELFF. For the CDR3, the DNA is TGTGCCAGCACCGATAGCGGGAAGATCACCGGGGAGCTGTTTTTT.

The rearrangement joins TRBV5-1 to TRBJ2-3, with 11 bases aligning to TRBD2. The CDR3 length is 15 residues. CDR1 is SGHRS, CDR2 YFSETQ, per germline. Trimming removed 6 bases from V and 1 base from J; junction bases left unmatched: 4. The CDR3 DNA sequence: TGCGCCAGCACAGAACTAGCGGGGGGCACAGATACGCAGTATTTT. It specifies CASTELAGGTDTQYF.

This clonotype occurred many times. The V call is TRBV14, the J call TRBJ1-4, with 9 bases fitting TRBD1. The CDR3 runs 16 residues. With V trimmed by 2 bases and J by 6 bases, 7 bases remained unmatched. From germline, CDR1 is SGHDN and CDR2 FVKESK. This CDR3 is CASSQYWGQGDEKLFF. CDR3 DNA: TGTGCCAGCAGCCAATATTGGGGACAGGGAGATGAAAAACTGTTTTTT.

V usage is TRBV7-3 and J usage is TRBJ1-2; D not certain. The CDR3 totals 13 residues. V shed 1 base and J shed 11 bases, with 14 bases lying between them. Germline V gives CDR1 SGHTA, CDR2 FQGTGA. The CDR3 DNA reads as TGTGCCAGCAGCTTAAGGCCTGGGGAAGTTTACACCTTC. Translation: CASSLRPGEVYTF. The full variable domain, rest sourced from reference TRBV7-3 and TRBJ1-2, is GAGVSQTPSNKVTEKGKYVELRCDPISGHTALYWYRQSLGQGPEFLIYFQGTGAADDSGLPNDRFFAVRPEGSVSTLKIQRTERGDSAVYLCASSLRPGEVYTFGSGTRLTVV.